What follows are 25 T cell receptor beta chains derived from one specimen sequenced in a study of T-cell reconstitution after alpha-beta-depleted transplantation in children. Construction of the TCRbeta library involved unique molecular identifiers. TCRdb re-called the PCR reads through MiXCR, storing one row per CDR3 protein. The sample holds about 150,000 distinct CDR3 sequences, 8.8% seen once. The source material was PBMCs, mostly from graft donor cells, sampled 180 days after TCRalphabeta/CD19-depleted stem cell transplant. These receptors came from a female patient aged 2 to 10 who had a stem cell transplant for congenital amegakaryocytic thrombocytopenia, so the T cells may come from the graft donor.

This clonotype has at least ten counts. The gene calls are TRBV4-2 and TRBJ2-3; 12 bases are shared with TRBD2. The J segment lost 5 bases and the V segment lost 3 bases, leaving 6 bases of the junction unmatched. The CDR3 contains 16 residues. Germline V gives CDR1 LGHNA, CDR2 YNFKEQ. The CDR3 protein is CASSQASGRALDTQYF. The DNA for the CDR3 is TGTGCCAGCAGCCAGGCTAGCGGGAGGGCCTTAGATACGCAGTATTTT.

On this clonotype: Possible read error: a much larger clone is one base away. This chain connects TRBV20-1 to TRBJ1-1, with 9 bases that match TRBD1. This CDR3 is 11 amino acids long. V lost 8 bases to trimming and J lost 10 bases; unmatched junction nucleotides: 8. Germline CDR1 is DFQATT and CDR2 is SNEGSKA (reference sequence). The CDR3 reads CSTRTGGRAFF. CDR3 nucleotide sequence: TGCAGTACTCGCACAGGGGGCAGAGCTTTCTTT.

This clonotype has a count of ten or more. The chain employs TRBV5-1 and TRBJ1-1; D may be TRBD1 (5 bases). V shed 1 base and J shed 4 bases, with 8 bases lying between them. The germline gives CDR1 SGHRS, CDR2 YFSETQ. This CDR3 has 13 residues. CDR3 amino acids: CASSLRGGTEAFF. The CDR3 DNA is TGCGCCAGCAGCTTGCGTGGGGGCACTGAAGCTTTCTTT.

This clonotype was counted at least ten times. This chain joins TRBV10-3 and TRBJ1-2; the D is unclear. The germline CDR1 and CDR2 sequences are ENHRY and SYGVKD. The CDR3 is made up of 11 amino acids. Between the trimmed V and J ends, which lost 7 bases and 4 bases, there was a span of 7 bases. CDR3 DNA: TGTGCCATCATGGCAGTCTATGGCTACACCTTC. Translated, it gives CAIMAVYGYTF.

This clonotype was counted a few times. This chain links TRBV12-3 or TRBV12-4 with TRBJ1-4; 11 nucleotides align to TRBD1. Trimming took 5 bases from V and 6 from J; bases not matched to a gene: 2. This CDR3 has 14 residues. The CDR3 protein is CASSRTGGYEKLFF. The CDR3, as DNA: TGTGCCAGCAGTCGGACAGGGGGCTATGAAAAACTGTTTTTT.

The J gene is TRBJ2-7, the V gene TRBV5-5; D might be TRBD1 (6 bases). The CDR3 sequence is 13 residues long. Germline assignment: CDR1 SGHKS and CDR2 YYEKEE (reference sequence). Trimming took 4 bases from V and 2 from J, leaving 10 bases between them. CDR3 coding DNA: TGTGCCAGCAGCCCAGGGGTTACCTACGAGCAGTACTTC. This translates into CASSPGVTYEQYF.

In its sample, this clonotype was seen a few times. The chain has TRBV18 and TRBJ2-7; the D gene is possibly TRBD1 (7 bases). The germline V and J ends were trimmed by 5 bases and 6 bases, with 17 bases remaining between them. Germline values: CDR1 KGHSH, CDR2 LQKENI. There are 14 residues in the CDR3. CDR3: CASSAGQLSGEQYF. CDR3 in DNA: TGTGCCAGCTCAGCGGGACAGCTGAGTGGCGAGCAGTACTTC.

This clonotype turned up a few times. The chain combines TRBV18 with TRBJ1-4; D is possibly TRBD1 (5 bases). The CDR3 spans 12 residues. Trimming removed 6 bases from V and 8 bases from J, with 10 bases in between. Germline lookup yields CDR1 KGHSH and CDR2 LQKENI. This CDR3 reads CASSQGGEKLFF. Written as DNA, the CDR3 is TGTGCCAGCTCCCAGGGAGGGGAAAAACTGTTTTTT.

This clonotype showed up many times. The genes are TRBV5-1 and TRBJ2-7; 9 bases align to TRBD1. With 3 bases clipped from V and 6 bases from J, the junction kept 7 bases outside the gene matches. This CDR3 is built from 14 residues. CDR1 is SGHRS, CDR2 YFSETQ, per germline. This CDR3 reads CASSSGTGFGEQYF. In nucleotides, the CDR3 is TGCGCCAGCAGCTCCGGGACAGGGTTTGGCGAGCAGTACTTC.

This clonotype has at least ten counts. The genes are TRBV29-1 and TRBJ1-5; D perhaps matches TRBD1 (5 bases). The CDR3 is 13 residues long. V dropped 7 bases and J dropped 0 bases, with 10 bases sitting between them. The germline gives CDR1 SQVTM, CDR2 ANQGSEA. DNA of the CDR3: TGCAGCGCCCAGGGATCTAGCAATCAGCCCCAGCATTTT. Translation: CSAQGSSNQPQHF.

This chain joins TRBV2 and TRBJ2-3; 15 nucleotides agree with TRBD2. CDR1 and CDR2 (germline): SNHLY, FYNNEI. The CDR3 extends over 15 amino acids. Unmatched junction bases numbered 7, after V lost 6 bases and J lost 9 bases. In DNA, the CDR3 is TGTGCCAGCAGAGTAGGACTAGCGGGGGGGGGGACGCAGTATTTT. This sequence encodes CASRVGLAGGGTQYF.

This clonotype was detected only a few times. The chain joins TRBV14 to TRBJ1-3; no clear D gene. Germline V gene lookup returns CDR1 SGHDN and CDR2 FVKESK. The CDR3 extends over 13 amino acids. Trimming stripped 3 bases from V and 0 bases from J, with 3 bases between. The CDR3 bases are TGTGCCAGCAGCCAGACCTCTGGAAACACCATATATTTT. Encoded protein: CASSQTSGNTIYF.

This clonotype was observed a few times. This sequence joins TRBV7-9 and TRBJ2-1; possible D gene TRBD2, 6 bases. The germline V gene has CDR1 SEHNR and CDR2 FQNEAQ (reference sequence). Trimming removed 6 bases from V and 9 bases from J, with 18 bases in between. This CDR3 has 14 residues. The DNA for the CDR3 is TGTGCCAGCAGTCAGAGAATGCGGGAAAGTGAGCAGTTCTTC. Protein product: CASSQRMRESEQFF.

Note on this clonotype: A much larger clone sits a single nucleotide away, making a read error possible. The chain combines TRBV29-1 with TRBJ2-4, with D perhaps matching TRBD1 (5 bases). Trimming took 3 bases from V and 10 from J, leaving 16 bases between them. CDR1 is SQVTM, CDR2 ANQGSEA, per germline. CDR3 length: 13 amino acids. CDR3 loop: CSVDSSGYGIQYF. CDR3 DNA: TGCAGCGTTGATAGTTCAGGGTATGGAATTCAGTACTTC.

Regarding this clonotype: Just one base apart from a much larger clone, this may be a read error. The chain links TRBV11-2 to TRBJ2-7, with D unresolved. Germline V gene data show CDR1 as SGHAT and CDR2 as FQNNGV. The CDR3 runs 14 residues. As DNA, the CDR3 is TGTGCCAGCAGCTTAGGACATACGAACTACGCGCAGTACTTC. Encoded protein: CASSLGHTNYAQYF.

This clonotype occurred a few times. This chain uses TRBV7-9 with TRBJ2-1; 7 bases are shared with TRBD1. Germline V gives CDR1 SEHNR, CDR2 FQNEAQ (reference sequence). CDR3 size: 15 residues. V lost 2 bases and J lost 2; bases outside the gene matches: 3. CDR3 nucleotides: TGTGCCAGCAGCTTACGGGACAGACCCTACAATGAGCAGTTCTTC. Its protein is CASSLRDRPYNEQFF.

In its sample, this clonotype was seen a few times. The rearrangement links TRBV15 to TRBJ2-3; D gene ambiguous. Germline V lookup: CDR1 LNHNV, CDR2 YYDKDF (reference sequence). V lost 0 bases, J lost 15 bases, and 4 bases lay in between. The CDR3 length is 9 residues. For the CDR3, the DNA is TGTGCCACCAGCAGAGACAGTTATTTT. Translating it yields CATSRDSYF.

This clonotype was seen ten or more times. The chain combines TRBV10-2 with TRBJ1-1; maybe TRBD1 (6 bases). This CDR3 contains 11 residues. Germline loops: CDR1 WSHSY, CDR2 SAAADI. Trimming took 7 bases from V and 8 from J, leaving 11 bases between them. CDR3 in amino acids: CASKRGQEAFF. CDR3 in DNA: TGCGCCAGCAAACGGGGGCAAGAAGCTTTCTTT.

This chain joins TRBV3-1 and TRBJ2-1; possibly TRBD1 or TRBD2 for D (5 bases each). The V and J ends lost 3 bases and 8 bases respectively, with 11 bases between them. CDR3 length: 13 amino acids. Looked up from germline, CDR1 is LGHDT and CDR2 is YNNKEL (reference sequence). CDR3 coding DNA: TGTGCCAGCAGCCACGAGGGGCAGTATGAGCAGTTCTTC. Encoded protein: CASSHEGQYEQFF.

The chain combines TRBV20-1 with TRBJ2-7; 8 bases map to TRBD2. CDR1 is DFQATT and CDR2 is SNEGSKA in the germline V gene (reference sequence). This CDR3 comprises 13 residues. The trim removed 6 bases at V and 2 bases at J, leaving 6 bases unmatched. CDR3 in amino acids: CSAGRGAPYEQYF. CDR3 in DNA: TGCAGTGCGGGGCGGGGGGCCCCCTACGAGCAGTACTTC.

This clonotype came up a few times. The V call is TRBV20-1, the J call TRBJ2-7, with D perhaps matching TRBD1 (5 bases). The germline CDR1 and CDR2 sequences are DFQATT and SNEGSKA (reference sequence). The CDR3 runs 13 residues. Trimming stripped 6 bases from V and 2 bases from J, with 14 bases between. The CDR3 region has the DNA TGCAGTGCGGCATACAGGAGACCCTACGAGCAGTACTTC. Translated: CSAAYRRPYEQYF.

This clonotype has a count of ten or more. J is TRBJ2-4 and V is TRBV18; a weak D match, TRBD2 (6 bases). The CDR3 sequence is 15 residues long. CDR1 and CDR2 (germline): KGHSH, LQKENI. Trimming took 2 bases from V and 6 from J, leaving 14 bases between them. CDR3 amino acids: CASSPIAGAGNIQYF. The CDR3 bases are TGTGCCAGCTCACCAATTGCCGGAGCGGGAAACATTCAGTACTTC.

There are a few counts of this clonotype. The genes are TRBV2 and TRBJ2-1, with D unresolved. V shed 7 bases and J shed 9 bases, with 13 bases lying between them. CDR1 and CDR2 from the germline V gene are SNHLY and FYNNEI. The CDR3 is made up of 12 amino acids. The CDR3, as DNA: TGTGCCAGCAAACGCATGGCGGTTGAGCAGTTCTTC. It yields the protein CASKRMAVEQFF. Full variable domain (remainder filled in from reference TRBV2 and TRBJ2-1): EPEVTQTPSHQVTQMGQEVILRCVPISNHLYFYWYRQILGQKVEFLVSFYNNEISEKSEIFDDQFSVERPDGSNFTLKIRSTKLEDSAMYFCASKRMAVEQFFGPGTRLTVL.

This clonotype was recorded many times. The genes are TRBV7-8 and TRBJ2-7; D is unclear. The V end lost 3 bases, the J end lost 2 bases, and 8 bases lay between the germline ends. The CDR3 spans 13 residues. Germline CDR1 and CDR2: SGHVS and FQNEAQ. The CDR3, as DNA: TGTGCCAGCAGCTTGGGCGTACCCTACGAGCAGTACTTC. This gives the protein CASSLGVPYEQYF.

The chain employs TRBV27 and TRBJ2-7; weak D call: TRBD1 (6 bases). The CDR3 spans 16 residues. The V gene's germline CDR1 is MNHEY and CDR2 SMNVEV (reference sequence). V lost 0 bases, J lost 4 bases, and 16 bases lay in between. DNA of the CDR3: TGTGCCAGCAGTTTATCTTTTCGGTTGACAGGATACGAGCAGTACTTC. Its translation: CASSLSFRLTGYEQYF.